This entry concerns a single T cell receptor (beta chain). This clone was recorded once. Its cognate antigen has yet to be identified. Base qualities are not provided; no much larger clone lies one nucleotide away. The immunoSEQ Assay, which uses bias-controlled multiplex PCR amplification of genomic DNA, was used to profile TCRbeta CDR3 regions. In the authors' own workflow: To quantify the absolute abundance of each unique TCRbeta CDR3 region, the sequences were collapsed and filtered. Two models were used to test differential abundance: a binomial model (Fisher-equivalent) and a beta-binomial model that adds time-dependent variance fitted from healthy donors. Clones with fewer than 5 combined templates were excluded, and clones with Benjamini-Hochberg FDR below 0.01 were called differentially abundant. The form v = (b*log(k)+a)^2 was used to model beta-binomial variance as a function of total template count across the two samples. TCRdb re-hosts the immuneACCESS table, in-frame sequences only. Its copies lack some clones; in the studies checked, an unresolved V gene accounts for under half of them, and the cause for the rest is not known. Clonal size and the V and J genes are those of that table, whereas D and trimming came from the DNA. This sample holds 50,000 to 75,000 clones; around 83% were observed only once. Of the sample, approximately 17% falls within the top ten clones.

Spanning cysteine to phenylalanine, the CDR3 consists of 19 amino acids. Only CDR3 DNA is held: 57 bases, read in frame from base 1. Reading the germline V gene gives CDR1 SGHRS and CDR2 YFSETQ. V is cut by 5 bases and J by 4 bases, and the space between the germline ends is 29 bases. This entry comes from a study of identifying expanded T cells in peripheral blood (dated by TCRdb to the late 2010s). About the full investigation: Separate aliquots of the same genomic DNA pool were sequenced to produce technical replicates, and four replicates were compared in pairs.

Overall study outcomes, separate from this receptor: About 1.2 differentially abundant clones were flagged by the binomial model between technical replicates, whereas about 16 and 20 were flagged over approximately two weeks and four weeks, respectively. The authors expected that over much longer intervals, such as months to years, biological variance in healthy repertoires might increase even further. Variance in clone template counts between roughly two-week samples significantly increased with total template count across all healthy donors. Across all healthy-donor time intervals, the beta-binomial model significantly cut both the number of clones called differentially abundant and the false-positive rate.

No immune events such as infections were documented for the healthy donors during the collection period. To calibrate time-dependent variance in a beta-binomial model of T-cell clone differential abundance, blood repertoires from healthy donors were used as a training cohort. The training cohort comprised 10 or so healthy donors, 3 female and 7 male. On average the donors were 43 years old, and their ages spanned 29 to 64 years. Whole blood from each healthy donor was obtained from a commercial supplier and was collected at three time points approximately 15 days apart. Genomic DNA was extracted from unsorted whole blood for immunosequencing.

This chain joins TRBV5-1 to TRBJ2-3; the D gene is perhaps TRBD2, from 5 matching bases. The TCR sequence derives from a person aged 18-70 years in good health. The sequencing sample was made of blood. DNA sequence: TGCGCCAGCAGTCCACGGACGAGGGTCGAGCGCAGAGGAGCAGATACGCAGTATTTT. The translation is CASSPRTRVERRGADTQYF.